This T cell receptor (beta chain) was found in a study of lymphopenia after photon versus proton radiotherapy. Study-level results: Authors raise, but do not show, better survival with proton therapy.

Germline V gives CDR1 MDHEN, CDR2 SYDVKM. The CDR3 spans 18 residues. With V trimmed by 5 bases and J by 4 bases, 9 bases remained unmatched. Sequencing used immunoSEQ multiplex PCR; TCRdb keeps in-frame clones, though not all of them. The sample holds about 39,000 clones, around 90% seen once. On this clone itself: The antigen is unknown.

The sequences come from peripheral blood, collected from a patient treated with photon-based radiotherapy. V usage is TRBV28 and J usage is TRBJ2-2, with 14 positions matching TRBD2. The origin of this receptor is a man in his fifties or sixties with cholangiocarcinoma. CDR3 amino acids: CASSPPGLAGVGTGELFF. CDR3 in DNA: TGTGCCAGCAGTCCCCCGGGACTAGCGGGAGTAGGCACCGGGGAGCTGTTTTTT.